Given below is one T cell receptor (beta chain) in context. Its antigen is currently not known. No quality values exist for individual bases; no much larger clone is one base distant. The entry originates in a study of T cell responses to AZD1222 COVID-19 vaccine (dated by TCRdb to the early 2020s). Describing the broader study: AZD1222 recipients whose second dose came at about 4 weeks and those whose second dose came at about 12 weeks were combined into one group, since spike-specific TCR depth and breadth did not differ between the two schedules. A total of 230 to 250 trial participants underwent TCR sequencing, of whom 207 received two doses of AZD1222 and about 25 received two doses of the MenACWY control vaccine. Trial participants were enrolled into age subgroups of 18-55, 56-69 and 70-plus years, which contained around 150, 28 and 57 TCR-sequenced participants, respectively.

According to the study, the label for this sample's time point signals: baseline before first vaccination. Vaccinee samples came from UK trials COV001 and COV002, including a single-blind randomized controlled phase 2/3 trial of AZD1222 (ChAdOx1 nCoV-19) in healthy adults. For TCRbeta chain sequencing, PBMC samples from trial participants were taken at day 0 and at day 28 after the second dose. The CDR3 regions of human TCRbeta chains were analyzed by immunosequencing. In the original analysis: Repertoire TCRs were matched against a reference library of SARS-CoV-2-specific TCRs generated with the MIRA antigen-specificity platform. Breadth was defined as the fraction of unique TCRs that were SARS-CoV-2-associated. Depth was defined as the fraction of total T cells that were SARS-CoV-2-associated. Using the MIRA data, each spike-specific TCR was assigned both to the spike region to which the TCR was reactive and to a CD4 or CD8 class. Log10-transformed breadth and depth values were compared by one-way ANOVA with Sidak's multiple comparisons tests. TCRdb carries this immuneACCESS record with in-frame sequences only. Its versions omit some clonotypes, under half of them owing to an unresolved V gene in the studies checked, with the rest unexplained. Clonal size and the V and J genes are those of that table, whereas D and trimming came from the DNA. For this sample the table gives about 180,000 clones, of which roughly nine tenths were detected only once. Of the sample, 1.5% to 2% falls within the top ten clones.

What the authors observed across the whole study: Participants were mostly white British, with more females than males. The authors suggested clonal diversity may have been underestimated. Because no samples from the day 14 peak response were available, repertoires could be characterized only after the peak T cell response. Vaccine-associated CD4 TCRs spanned the whole spike protein, with dominant responses in regions 160-218 and 743-854. The 56-69-year group was small, and its depth increase did not reach significance, likely because of low power. After two AZD1222 doses, both the breadth and the depth of spike-specific TCRs were significantly higher than at day 0 and than in MenACWY recipients. Conclusions about previously exposed vaccinees are limited, since just 5 to 7 AZD1222 recipients were seropositive for SARS-CoV-2 at baseline. Nearly half of unique spike-specific TCRs reportedly recognized epitopes outside regions mutated in the B.1.351 and B.1.1.7 variants.

A distance of 11 bases separates the germline ends of V and J, which lose 0 bases and 5 bases respectively. CDR1 and CDR2 (SGHRS, YFSETQ) derive from the germline V gene. The CDR3 contains 15 residues, cysteine and phenylalanine counted. Just CDR3 DNA is preserved here, 45 bases in frame from base 1. The chain uses TRBV5-1 and TRBJ1-4, and TRBD1 may be the D gene, going by 5 matching bases. This receptor was taken from an adult in good health. The sequencing here drew on peripheral blood, taken on day 0 of AZD1222 vaccination. The sequence in DNA is TGCGCCAGCAGCTTGGAGGGGATGAAAAATGAAAAACTGTTTTTT. It is translated as CASSLEGMKNEKLFF.